These 28 T cell receptor beta chains share one sample of origin, sequenced in a study of blood T cell repertoires in COVID-19 (TCRdb year 2020). Library generation was performed with the immunoSEQ multiplex PCR assay. Sourced from immuneACCESS, this table was stored by TCRdb with only in-frame sequences that have V and J called. A share of the clones is absent; for the studies checked, an unresolved V gene accounts for under half, and the remainder has no known explanation. This sample holds roughly 100,000 clones; more than 75% were observed only once. The top ten hold about 6.5% of the sample. The specimen was peripheral blood. These receptors came from a man aged 65 to 85 with acute or convalescent COVID-19.

V is TRBV10-1 and J is TRBJ1-4; 8 bases agree with TRBD1. CDR1 and CDR2 from the germline V gene are WNHNN and SYGVQD (reference sequence). V lost 0 bases to trimming and J lost 8 bases; unmatched junction nucleotides: 2. This CDR3 spans 14 amino acids. The CDR3 protein is CASSESTGDEKLFF. CDR3 DNA sequence: TGCGCCAGCAGTGAGTCGACAGGGGACGAAAAACTGTTTTTT.

The V gene is TRBV9, the J gene TRBJ2-3, with D perhaps matching TRBD2 (6 bases). The CDR3 spans 15 residues. Germline lookup yields CDR1 SGDLS and CDR2 YYNGEE. V lost 4 bases and J lost 0, with 12 bases in between. The CDR3 sequence: CASSLSGYSTDTQYF. For the CDR3, the DNA is TGTGCCAGCAGCTTAAGCGGGTATAGCACAGATACGCAGTATTTT. Based on the CDR3 plus reference TRBV9 and TRBJ2-3, the full variable domain is DSGVTQTPKHLITATGQRVTLRCSPRSGDLSVYWYQQSLDQGLQFLIQYYNGEERAKGNILERFSAQQFPDLHSELNLSSLELGDSALYFCASSLSGYSTDTQYFGPGTRLTVL.

This sequence joins TRBV19 and TRBJ1-1, with a tentative D call TRBD1 (6 bases). This CDR3 is built from 13 residues. Trimming pared 5 bases from V and 2 bases from J, leaving 9 bases between. CDR1 LNHDA and CDR2 SQIVND come from the germline V gene (reference sequence). CDR3 loop: CASSQGGNTEAFF. The CDR3 nucleotides read TGTGCCAGTAGTCAAGGGGGTAACACTGAAGCTTTCTTT.

The rearrangement joins TRBV28 to TRBJ2-1, with TRBD1 matching 7 bases. V was pared by 6 bases and J by 5 bases, with 7 bases of the junction left unmatched. CDR1 is MDHEN and CDR2 is SYDVKM in the germline V gene. The CDR3 loop spans 14 amino acids. The CDR3 sequence is CASRPDRANNEQFF. Here the CDR3 DNA reads TGTGCCAGCAGACCCGACAGGGCGAACAATGAGCAGTTCTTC.

This clone was detected only a few times. The chain uses TRBV19 and TRBJ1-2; D is unresolved. The CDR3 is 15 residues long. Germline assignment: CDR1 LNHDA and CDR2 SQIVND (reference sequence). V shed 0 bases and J shed 4 bases, with 12 bases lying between them. The CDR3 DNA is TGTGCCAGTAGTATAGATGTTAACGGAGGCTATGGCTACACCTTC. As protein: CASSIDVNGGYGYTF.

CDR3 DNA sequence: TGTGCCAGCAGTTACAGAGGAAATGAGCAGTTCTTC. Its protein is CASSYRGNEQFF. This chain connects TRBV6-5 to TRBJ2-1, with unresolved D. Germline assignment: CDR1 MNHEY and CDR2 SVGAGI. V lost 2 bases and J lost 7, with 6 bases in between. This CDR3 contains 12 residues.

V and J are TRBV2 and TRBJ2-1; TRBD2 matches 10 bases. The germline V gene encodes CDR1 SNHLY and CDR2 FYNNEI. The CDR3 consists of 17 residues. V lost 5 bases and J lost 2; bases outside the gene matches: 9. For the CDR3, the DNA is TGTGCCAGCAGTTTTATTAGCGGGGGGAGTACCTACAATGAGCAGTTCTTC. Residues: CASSFISGGSTYNEQFF.

This clone was seen a few times. The chain links TRBV7-2 to TRBJ2-2; TRBD1 agrees at 7 bases. Per germline, CDR1 SGHTA and CDR2 FQGNSA. This CDR3 comprises 15 residues. The J segment lost 1 base and the V segment lost 9 bases, leaving 8 bases of the junction unmatched. CDR3 loop: CASNQGQMNTGELFF. The CDR3 DNA is TGTGCCAGTAACCAGGGACAGATGAACACCGGGGAGCTGTTTTTT.

Of note for this clone: The same CDR3 is also encoded by other DNA sequences in this sample. The chain combines TRBV7-3 with TRBJ2-3; tentative D call: TRBD2 (6 bases). The CDR3 is 16 amino acids. Germline V CDR1 and CDR2: SGHTA, FQGTGA. Trimming took 0 bases from V and 3 from J, leaving 13 bases between them. The CDR3 bases are TGTGCCAGCAGCTTAACCGGCGGGGTCGGGACAGATACGCAGTATTTT. It encodes CASSLTGGVGTDTQYF. The complete variable domain, with remaining parts taken from reference TRBV7-3 and TRBJ2-3, reads GAGVSQTPSNKVTEKGKYVELRCDPISGHTALYWYRQSLGQGPEFLIYFQGTGAADDSGLPNDRFFAVRPEGSVSTLKIQRTERGDSAVYLCASSLTGGVGTDTQYFGPGTRLTVL.

The chain recombines TRBV6-1 with TRBJ1-6; no reliable D call. V was trimmed by 4 bases and J by 0 bases, leaving 13 bases between them. The CDR3 sequence is 17 residues long. In germline, CDR1 is MNHNS, CDR2 SASEGT. The CDR3 bases are TGTGCCAGCAGTGTCCTGACGGAGAGCTCCTATAATTCACCCCTCCACTTT. Translating it yields CASSVLTESSYNSPLHF.

This clone has only a few counts. The V and J genes are TRBV11-2 and TRBJ2-6; D is perhaps TRBD2 (7 bases). With 5 bases removed from V and 4 bases from J, the gap between germline ends came to 15 bases. In germline, CDR1 is SGHAT, CDR2 FQNNGV. The CDR3 loop spans 16 amino acids. The CDR3 loop is CASSPLGGPGANVLTF. The CDR3, as DNA: TGTGCCAGCAGCCCCCTGGGGGGGCCCGGGGCCAACGTCCTGACTTTC.

J is TRBJ2-2 and V is TRBV18; TRBD1 aligns across 9 bases. Germline V lookup: CDR1 KGHSH, CDR2 LQKENI. The CDR3 is 16 residues long. V was clipped by 5 bases and J by 4 bases; unmatched bases: 8. CDR3 residues: CASSTTDRGGTGELFF. CDR3 nucleotide sequence: TGTGCCAGCTCAACCACGGACAGGGGTGGCACCGGGGAGCTGTTTTTT.

The genes are TRBV7-2 and TRBJ2-5, with 8 bases identical to TRBD1. V gave up 2 bases and J gave up 0 bases; unmatched junction bases: 2. CDR1 and CDR2 from the germline V gene are SGHTA and FQGNSA. There are 15 residues in the CDR3. CDR3 DNA: TGTGCCAGCAGCTTACGGGACAGGTACCAAGAGACCCAGTACTTC. This sequence encodes CASSLRDRYQETQYF.

V is TRBV29-1 and J is TRBJ2-1; 12 nucleotides align to TRBD2. The germline CDR1 and CDR2 sequences are SQVTM and ANQGSEA. The J segment lost 4 bases and the V segment lost 7 bases, leaving 8 bases of the junction unmatched. There are 15 residues in the CDR3. CDR3 region: CSAHFTSGRYNEQFF. In nucleotides, the CDR3 is TGCAGCGCCCACTTCACTAGCGGGAGGTACAATGAGCAGTTCTTC.

This clone has just one count. The chain is built from TRBV28 and TRBJ2-7; no reliable D call. Germline CDR1 reads MDHEN; CDR2 reads SYDVKM. This CDR3 has 14 amino acids. V lost 3 bases and J lost 8, with 17 bases in between. CDR3: CASSFLPGGAKQYF. CDR3 in DNA: TGTGCCAGCAGTTTTTTGCCGGGTGGAGCCAAGCAGTACTTC.

The chain is built from TRBV5-1 and TRBJ2-1, with 7 bases identical to TRBD1. V gave up 0 bases and J gave up 8 bases; unmatched junction bases: 2. Germline CDR1 is SGHRS and CDR2 is YFSETQ. The CDR3 is 13 amino acids. CDR3: CASSLDRGYEQFF. CDR3 in DNA: TGCGCCAGCAGCTTGGACAGGGGCTATGAGCAGTTCTTC.

The chain uses TRBV2 and TRBJ1-5; possible D gene TRBD1, 6 bases. The CDR3 consists of 15 residues. Trimming left V 4 bases short and J 0 bases short, with 10 bases between. The germline gives CDR1 SNHLY, CDR2 FYNNEI. The CDR3 DNA is TGTGCCAGCAGTGGGACAGACAATAGCAATCAGCCCCAGCATTTT. Protein sequence: CASSGTDNSNQPQHF. Together with reference TRBV2 and TRBJ1-5, the CDR3 gives the full variable domain: EPEVTQTPSHQVTQMGQEVILRCVPISNHLYFYWYRQILGQKVEFLVSFYNNEISEKSEIFDDQFSVERPDGSNFTLKIRSTKLEDSAMYFCASSGTDNSNQPQHFGDGTRLSIL.

V gene TRBV19 combines with J gene TRBJ2-7; 9 bases line up with TRBD2. Germline loops: CDR1 LNHDA, CDR2 SQIVND (reference sequence). The CDR3 consists of 15 residues. After removal of 6 bases from V and 4 bases from J, the junction contained 10 bases not matched to a gene. The CDR3 DNA follows: TGTGCCAGTAGCCCCCGGGATAGCGGGAGATACGAGCAGTACTTC. Protein sequence: CASSPRDSGRYEQYF.

This chain links TRBV29-1 with TRBJ1-2; possible D gene TRBD1, 5 bases. Germline CDR1 and CDR2: SQVTM and ANQGSEA. This CDR3 contains 14 residues. Trimming pared 0 bases from V and 1 base from J, leaving 9 bases between. CDR3: CSVEEPDNNYGYTF. The CDR3, as DNA: TGCAGCGTTGAAGAGCCGGACAATAACTATGGCTACACCTTC.

The chain recombines TRBV6-5 with TRBJ1-1; TRBD1 matches 7 bases. The CDR3 runs 14 residues. Germline CDR1 is MNHEY and CDR2 is SVGAGI. V lost 2 bases, J lost 5 bases, and 5 bases stayed unmatched. The CDR3 DNA is TGTGCCAGCAGTTACACGAGGGGGCGGACTGAAGCTTTCTTT. It is translated as CASSYTRGRTEAFF.

This sequence joins TRBV2 and TRBJ1-2, with a possible D match to TRBD1 (5 bases). V dropped 1 base and J dropped 2 bases, with 5 bases sitting between them. CDR1 is SNHLY, CDR2 FYNNEI, per germline. This CDR3 contains 13 residues. Here the CDR3 reads CASSEEGNYGYTF. CDR3 DNA sequence: TGTGCCAGCAGTGAAGAGGGGAACTATGGCTACACCTTC.

The rearrangement uses TRBV7-9 and TRBJ1-5, with 7 bases that match TRBD1. The germline gives CDR1 SEHNR, CDR2 FQNEAQ (reference sequence). The CDR3 extends over 14 amino acids. V shed 5 bases and J 4 bases; nucleotides not matched to a gene: 5. CDR3 in amino acids: CASSPGQVNQPQHF. CDR3 DNA: TGTGCCAGCAGCCCCGGACAGGTAAATCAGCCCCAGCATTTT.

The rearrangement uses TRBV19 and TRBJ1-6; no clear D. This CDR3 is 16 amino acids long. Between the trimmed V and J ends, which lost 5 bases and 10 bases, there was a span of 21 bases. CDR1 is LNHDA and CDR2 is SQIVND in the germline V gene (reference sequence). CDR3 region: CASSGRNPGFPSPLHF. The CDR3 DNA reads TGTGCCAGTAGTGGCCGAAACCCCGGGTTTCCATCACCCCTCCACTTT.

This clone was counted a few times. This rearrangement joins TRBV5-8 to TRBJ1-5; 7 bases are a match to TRBD1. V lost 0 bases to trimming and J lost 4 bases; unmatched junction nucleotides: 10. CDR3 length: 17 residues. Germline values: CDR1 SGHTS, CDR2 YDEGEE. The CDR3 bases are TGTGCCAGCAGCTTGGGCAGGGGGTCGTCCTGGAATCAGCCCCAGCATTTT. Translation: CASSLGRGSSWNQPQHF.

This chain links TRBV9 with TRBJ1-1, with 7 bases identical to TRBD1. This CDR3 is built from 14 residues. V shed 0 bases, J shed 4 bases, and the junction held 3 bases outside the gene matches. Germline loops: CDR1 SGDLS, CDR2 YYNGEE. DNA for the CDR3: TGTGCCAGCAGCGTAGCAGGGGGACCCACTGAAGCTTTCTTT. This gives the protein CASSVAGGPTEAFF.

The chain recombines TRBV29-1 with TRBJ1-5, with TRBD1 identical over 9 bases. CDR1 and CDR2 from the germline V gene are SQVTM and ANQGSEA. V lost 3 bases and J lost 6; bases outside the gene matches: 9. The CDR3 runs 15 residues. The CDR3, as DNA: TGCAGCGTTGAGGAGGGACAGGGTTGGGTTCAGCCCCAGCATTTT. This gives the protein CSVEEGQGWVQPQHF. The whole variable domain, filled in from reference TRBV29-1 and TRBJ1-5, reads SAVISQKPSRDICQRGTSLTIQCQVDSQVTMMFWYRQQPGQSLTLIATANQGSEATYESGFVIDKFPISRPNLTFSTLTVSNMSPEDSSIYLCSVEEGQGWVQPQHFGDGTRLSIL.

This chain connects TRBV6-2 or TRBV6-3 to TRBJ2-5; D is possibly TRBD2 (6 bases). V was trimmed by 2 bases and J by 7 bases, leaving 14 bases between them. This CDR3 has 14 amino acids. Per the germline V gene, CDR1 is MNHEY and CDR2 is SVGEGT. The CDR3 region is CASSYPGGLGTQYF. CDR3 nucleotide sequence: TGTGCCAGCAGTTACCCCGGAGGGCTTGGGACCCAGTACTTC.

This clone was picked up a small number of times. The chain links TRBV18 to TRBJ2-7; TRBD1 might be the D (6 bases). The CDR3 is 12 residues long. Germline V lookup: CDR1 KGHSH, CDR2 LQKENI. The germline V and J ends were trimmed by 4 bases and 5 bases, with 9 bases remaining between them. The chain's CDR3 is CASSLKGDEQYF. CDR3 sequence (DNA): TGTGCCAGCTCACTTAAGGGGGACGAGCAGTACTTC. The variable domain in full, with the rest retrieved from reference TRBV18 and TRBJ2-7, is NAGVMQNPRHLVRRRGQEARLRCSPMKGHSHVYWYRQLPEEGLKFMVYLQKENIIDESGMPKERFSAEFPKEGPSILRIQQVVRGDSAAYFCASSLKGDEQYFGPGTRLTVT.